The 28 T cell receptor beta chains presented below share a single source sample, sequenced in a study of identifying expanded T cells in peripheral blood. Profiled with immunoSEQ multiplex PCR; TCRdb holds only in-frame clones, not every one. Altogether 75,000 to 90,000 clones are present, over 85% being singletons, with the ten largest covering about 7%. The sample taken for sequencing was blood. The receptors were gathered from a person aged 18 to 75 in good health.

The chain combines TRBV11-2 with TRBJ1-4, with no clear D. The CDR3 runs 14 residues. The V gene's germline CDR1 is SGHAT and CDR2 FQNNGV. V was cut by 5 bases and J by 0 bases, with 7 bases left in between. The CDR3 nucleotides read TGTGCCAGCAGCCCCTACGCAACTAATGAAAAACTGTTTTTT. It is translated as CASSPYATNEKLFF.

The chain has TRBV14 and TRBJ1-2; D perhaps matches TRBD1 (6 bases). V was pared by 2 bases and J by 4 bases, with 11 bases between. The length of the CDR3 is 14 residues. The germline gives CDR1 SGHDN, CDR2 FVKESK. As DNA, the CDR3 is TGTGCCAGCAGCCAAACAGGGTGGCCCTATGGCTACACCTTC. Translation gives CASSQTGWPYGYTF.

The J gene is TRBJ1-5, the V gene TRBV30, with TRBD1 as a possible D gene (5 bases). The CDR3 has 13 residues. The V gene's germline CDR1 is GTSNPN and CDR2 SVGIG (reference sequence). V lost 0 bases, J lost 3 bases, and 6 bases lay in between. CDR3 nucleotide sequence: TGTGCCTGGAGTGTCAGGGACAATCAGCCCCAGCATTTT. It translates to CAWSVRDNQPQHF.

This chain joins TRBV19 and TRBJ1-2; possibly TRBD1 for D (6 bases). This CDR3 has 14 amino acids. Germline values: CDR1 LNHDA, CDR2 SQIVND (reference sequence). Trimming took 3 bases from V and 5 from J, leaving 13 bases between them. DNA for the CDR3: TGTGCCAGTAGTATCAGGGGAGGAGAATATGGCTACACCTTC. Protein product: CASSIRGGEYGYTF.

This clone was detected only once. The chain carries TRBV5-5 and TRBJ2-5; D may match TRBD1 or TRBD2 (5 bases each). V lost 0 bases to trimming and J lost 4 bases, with 13 bases between them. Germline V gene data show CDR1 as SGHKS and CDR2 as YYEKEE (reference sequence). The CDR3 spans 15 residues. CDR3 sequence (DNA): TGTGCCAGCAGCTTGGCCGGGGACGTAGGAGAGACCCAGTACTTC. Translation: CASSLAGDVGETQYF.

This chain connects TRBV7-2 to TRBJ1-5, with D hard to call. This CDR3 has 15 residues. Germline values: CDR1 SGHTA, CDR2 FQGNSA. Trimming took 2 bases from V and 0 from J, leaving 8 bases between them. Here the CDR3 reads CASSLLGDSNQPQHF. Written as DNA, the CDR3 is TGTGCCAGCAGCTTACTTGGGGATAGCAATCAGCCCCAGCATTTT.

The CDR3 DNA follows: TGTGCCAGCAGTTACTTACCTTCTGGTACCGGGGAGCTGTTTTTT. Protein: CASSYLPSGTGELFF. This rearrangement joins TRBV6-5 to TRBJ2-2, with no clear D. The CDR3 is 15 residues long. Trimming removed 1 base from V and 5 bases from J, with 11 bases in between. Germline CDR1 is MNHEY and CDR2 is SVGAGI.

The gene calls are TRBV21-1 and TRBJ1-2; the tabulated D call, TRBD1, remains unverified against the DNA. TRBV21-1 is a pseudogene. CDR3 length: 13 residues. CDR3 in DNA: TGTGCCAGTATCGGACAGGCGACCTATGGCTACACCTTC. This encodes CASIGQATYGYTF.

V usage is TRBV27 and J usage is TRBJ1-5; D gene ambiguous. The CDR3 spans 17 residues. Trimming shortened V by 2 bases and J by 3 bases, and 17 bases separated the two germline ends. Germline-derived CDR1 and CDR2 are MNHEY and SMNVEV (reference sequence). This chain's CDR3 is CASSLLYWQTLNQPQHF. The DNA of the CDR3 is TGTGCCAGCAGTTTACTTTATTGGCAGACCCTCAATCAGCCCCAGCATTTT.

In its sample, this clone was seen a few times. The chain carries TRBV29-1 and TRBJ2-1; the D gene is possibly TRBD1 (6 bases). Germline CDR1 SQVTM, CDR2 ANQGSEA. The CDR3 totals 11 residues. The ends were cut back, 6 bases at V and 4 bases at J, with 7 bases in the middle. Here the CDR3 DNA reads TGCAGCGTGGGGGCATACAATGAGCAGTTCTTC. This translates into CSVGAYNEQFF.

This rearrangement joins TRBV27 to TRBJ1-2; the D gene is possibly TRBD1 (5 bases). Germline V CDR1 and CDR2: MNHEY, SMNVEV (reference sequence). The CDR3 length is 13 residues. Trimming shortened V by 6 bases and J by 4 bases, and 12 bases separated the two germline ends. The CDR3 sequence: CASRVSGGYGYTF. The CDR3 coding sequence is TGTGCCAGCAGAGTCTCGGGGGGCTATGGCTACACCTTC.

This chain uses TRBV7-9 with TRBJ2-5; 8 positions match TRBD2. Germline V gene lookup returns CDR1 SEHNR and CDR2 FQNEAQ (reference sequence). The CDR3 sequence is 18 residues long. V was clipped by 5 bases and J by 1 base; unmatched bases: 15. The CDR3 sequence is CASSPRRARTSSQETQYF. CDR3 DNA sequence: TGTGCCAGCAGCCCTAGGAGGGCGAGGACTAGCAGCCAAGAGACCCAGTACTTC.

This clone showed up just once. The genes are TRBV5-4 and TRBJ1-4; D remains unclear. CDR3 size: 13 residues. V was clipped by 1 base and J by 2 bases, with 3 bases between them. Germline V gene lookup returns CDR1 SGHNT and CDR2 YYREEE (reference sequence). CDR3 sequence reads: CASSLWTNEKLFF. The CDR3 region has the DNA TGTGCCAGCAGCTTGTGGACTAATGAAAAACTGTTTTTT.

The chain uses TRBV19 and TRBJ1-5; TRBD1 aligns across 11 bases. CDR3 length: 15 residues. J gave up 2 bases and V 6 bases, and 3 bases lay outside the gene matches. Germline V CDR1 and CDR2: LNHDA, SQIVND (reference sequence). The CDR3 DNA reads TGTGCCAGTAGATCGGGACAGGGGGGCAATCAGCCCCAGCATTTT. As protein: CASRSGQGGNQPQHF. The entire variable domain, with the rest obtained from reference TRBV19 and TRBJ1-5, is as follows: DGGITQSPKYLFRKEGQNVTLSCEQNLNHDAMYWYRQDPGQGLRLIYYSQIVNDFQKGDIAEGYSVSREKKESFPLTVTSAQKNPTAFYLCASRSGQGGNQPQHFGDGTRLSIL.

The chain couples TRBV5-1 to TRBJ2-7; D is undetermined. The CDR3 has 14 amino acids. V was trimmed by 0 bases and J by 1 base, leaving 8 bases between them. Germline CDR1 is SGHRS and CDR2 is YFSETQ. CDR3 bases: TGCGCCAGCAGCTTGGTTGGTGGGTCCTACGAGCAGTACTTC. It is translated as CASSLVGGSYEQYF.

This chain uses TRBV7-2 with TRBJ2-7, with D tentatively TRBD1 (6 bases). Deletions cut 4 bases from V and 3 bases from J, with 16 bases between. Germline V gene lookup returns CDR1 SGHTA and CDR2 FQGNSA. This CDR3 comprises 15 residues. The CDR3 loop reads CASSSGHHSYYEQYF. The CDR3, as DNA: TGTGCCAGCAGCTCGGGACACCACTCCTACTACGAGCAGTACTTC.

This rearrangement joins TRBV4-1 to TRBJ2-3; 11 nucleotides agree with TRBD2. The junction had 8 bases not matched to a gene; V was cut back by 3 bases and J by 6 bases. Per the germline V gene, CDR1 is MGHRA and CDR2 is YSYEKL. There are 16 residues in the CDR3. Here the CDR3 reads CASSHGGLAVRDTQYF. CDR3 DNA sequence: TGCGCCAGCAGCCATGGGGGACTAGCGGTCAGGGATACGCAGTATTTT.

This clone has more than one count but fewer than ten. V is TRBV6-5 and J is TRBJ1-6, with 8 bases aligning to TRBD1. This CDR3 has 15 amino acids. V shed 6 bases, J shed 12 bases, and the junction held 13 bases outside the gene matches. Germline assignment: CDR1 MNHEY and CDR2 SVGAGI. The CDR3 nucleotides read TGTGCCAGCAGGGCGTCCCCGACAGGGGATCTACCCCTCCACTTT. This translates into CASRASPTGDLPLHF.

The CDR3 here is CAWSGLGLGEQTQYF. CDR3 DNA sequence: TGTGCCTGGAGCGGCTTGGGACTAGGGGAGCAGACCCAGTACTTC. This rearrangement joins TRBV30 to TRBJ2-5; 8 bases align to TRBD2. The CDR3 is made up of 15 amino acids. V lost 3 bases, J lost 6 bases, and 12 bases stayed unmatched. Germline values: CDR1 GTSNPN, CDR2 SVGIG (reference sequence).

This clone was seen a handful of times. The V gene is TRBV9, the J gene TRBJ2-3; 8 nucleotides line up with TRBD1. The germline V gene encodes CDR1 SGDLS and CDR2 YYNGEE. Trimming at V came to 4 bases and at J to 2 bases, leaving 6 bases not matched to a gene. This CDR3 spans 15 amino acids. The CDR3 protein is CASSRTGGLTDTQYF. The CDR3 DNA follows: TGTGCCAGCAGCCGAACAGGGGGACTCACAGATACGCAGTATTTT.

This chain links TRBV6-6 with TRBJ1-4; D ambiguous. CDR1 MNHNY and CDR2 SVGAGI come from the germline V gene (reference sequence). The CDR3 length is 14 residues. Deletions cut 7 bases from V and 8 bases from J, with 17 bases between. The CDR3 bases are TGTGCCAGCATATCGGGTCTCAAAGGGGAAAAACTGTTTTTT. This codes for CASISGLKGEKLFF.

The count of this clone is one. The chain couples TRBV6-1 to TRBJ1-1; a weak D match, TRBD1 (5 bases). Trimming stripped 0 bases from V and 3 bases from J, with 8 bases between. The CDR3 sequence is 14 residues long. The germline V gene has CDR1 MNHNS and CDR2 SASEGT. The CDR3 spells CASSEAGADTEAFF. DNA of the CDR3: TGTGCCAGCAGTGAAGCAGGGGCGGACACTGAAGCTTTCTTT.

The gene calls are TRBV6-4 and TRBJ2-1; D is perhaps TRBD1 or TRBD2 (6 bases each). CDR3 length equals 14 residues. V was clipped by 10 bases and J by 2 bases, with 15 bases between them. Germline V gene data show CDR1 as MRHNA and CDR2 as SNTAGT. DNA of the CDR3: TGTGCCACAAAACGGGGGCCCACCTACAATGAGCAGTTCTTC. Encoded protein: CATKRGPTYNEQFF.

The chain couples TRBV6-5 to TRBJ2-3; D is perhaps TRBD2 (5 bases). Per germline, CDR1 MNHEY and CDR2 SVGAGI. V gave up 5 bases and J gave up 2 bases, with 8 bases separating them. The CDR3 sequence is 13 residues long. The CDR3 DNA sequence: TGTGCCAGCAGTGGTCGGGACACAGATACGCAGTATTTT. It is translated as CASSGRDTDTQYF.

The CDR3 coding sequence is TGCAGTGCTAGCACAGGGGCCGAGCAGTACTTC. It is translated as CSASTGAEQYF. The chain is built from TRBV20-1 and TRBJ2-7; TRBD1 matches at 7 bases. Trimming at V came to 3 bases and at J to 6 bases, leaving 2 bases not matched to a gene. Germline V gene lookup returns CDR1 DFQATT and CDR2 SNEGSKA (reference sequence). This CDR3 contains 11 residues.

This clone was seen a handful of times. The chain has TRBV7-9 and TRBJ1-1; D unclear. The germline CDR1 and CDR2 sequences are SEHNR and FQNEAQ (reference sequence). CDR3 size: 13 residues. Trimming pared 2 bases from V and 3 bases from J, leaving 7 bases between. CDR3 nucleotides: TGTGCCAGCAGCTTAACTGAGGACACTGAAGCTTTCTTT. Residues: CASSLTEDTEAFF.

V is TRBV9 and J is TRBJ1-1; D is perhaps TRBD1 (5 bases). Trimming pared 0 bases from V and 5 bases from J, leaving 5 bases between. CDR1 is SGDLS and CDR2 is YYNGEE in the germline V gene. The CDR3 is 12 residues long. CDR3 amino acids: CASSVGGTEAFF. The CDR3 nucleotides are TGTGCCAGCAGCGTAGGGGGGACTGAAGCTTTCTTT.

This clone was found once. The chain joins TRBV6-6 to TRBJ1-2; D remains unclear. CDR1 is MNHNY, CDR2 SVGAGI, per germline (reference sequence). The length of the CDR3 is 14 residues. V dropped 1 base and J dropped 5 bases, with 11 bases sitting between them. In DNA, the CDR3 is TGTGCCAGCAGTTACTATATGTCTCCTTATGGCTACACCTTC. It encodes CASSYYMSPYGYTF.